This is a list of T cell receptor beta chains from one sample in a study of T-cell memory formation after mild COVID-19. MiXCR, run by TCRdb on the 5' RACE reads, gives a single entry per CDR3 protein. In the table there are about 470,000 distinct CDR3 sequences, roughly 18% of which are singletons. The material sequenced was PBMCs or a T cell subset sorted from them (not recorded which). These receptors were collected from an adult woman who had mild COVID-19 (a few samples of this study predate the infection). Cell type and time point are not known. Each CDR3 is given with its conserved first and last residue. A D gene is named only where the DNA matches it firmly. Clone sizes are given selectively: once, few, many, or a class where the clone is expanded.

>few|.|TRBJ2-1|TRBV7-9
CASSFGGGEQFF
TGTGCCAGCAGCTTTGGAGGAGGTGAGCAGTTCTTC
>many|.|TRBJ1-2|TRBV7-2
CASSPGGANYGYTF
TGTGCCAGCAGCCCGGGCGGGGCTAACTATGGCTACACCTTC
>many|TRBD1|TRBJ2-3|TRBV10-2
CASPRFKPGQGVVSTDTQYF
TGCGCCAGCCCACGCTTTAAACCGGGACAGGGAGTAGTCAGCACAGATACGCAGTATTTT
>few|TRBD2|TRBJ2-1|TRBV7-6
CASSLGPSSTSGANEQFF
TGTGCCAGCAGCTTAGGACCCTCCTCGACTAGCGGGGCCAATGAGCAGTTCTTC
>.|.|TRBJ1-4|TRBV2
CASSERFEKLFF
TGTGCCAGCAGTGAAAGGTTTGAAAAACTGTTTTTT
>many|TRBD2|TRBJ2-7|TRBV7-3
CASSLGLADTYEQYF
TGTGCCAGCAGCTTGGGACTAGCGGACACCTACGAGCAGTACTTC
>.|.|TRBJ2-1|TRBV7-2
CASSLSPGYNEQFF
TGTGCCAGCAGCTTGTCCCCCGGCTACAATGAGCAGTTCTTC
>.|.|TRBJ2-7|TRBV18
CASSPNFSYEQYF
TGTGCCAGCTCACCCAACTTCAGCTACGAGCAGTACTTC
>few|TRBD2|TRBJ2-3|TRBV12-3/TRBV12-4
CASSFGLAGDRTDTQYF
TGTGCCAGCAGTTTCGGTCTAGCGGGAGATCGGACAGATACGCAGTATTTT
>few|.|TRBJ2-5|TRBV10-3
CAISSVLLRGLLQGETQYF
TGTGCCATCAGCTCCGTTCTCCTACGGGGGCTCTTGCAGGGAGAGACCCAGTACTTC
>few|TRBD1|TRBJ1-5|TRBV19
CASKGTGFDQPQHF
TGTGCCAGTAAGGGGACAGGGTTCGATCAGCCCCAGCATTTT
>few|TRBD1|TRBJ2-7|TRBV27
CASSFTGQGGYF
TGTGCCAGCAGTTTTACCGGACAGGGAGGGTACTTC
>.|.|TRBJ1-2|TRBV5-1
CASSPWSTEYGYTF
TGCGCCAGCAGCCCGTGGAGCACGGAATATGGCTACACCTTC
>few|.|TRBJ2-2|TRBV5-6
CASSPLDRPNTGELFF
TGTGCCAGCAGCCCCCTCGACAGGCCGAACACCGGGGAGCTGTTTTTT
>few|TRBD2|TRBJ2-7|TRBV7-9
CASSLPSGSRDEQYF
TGTGCCAGCAGCTTACCTAGCGGGAGTCGGGACGAGCAGTACTTC
>.|TRBD2|TRBJ2-1|TRBV5-1
CASSIAGPRNEQFF
TGCGCCAGCAGCATAGCGGGACCCCGCAATGAGCAGTTCTTC
>few|.|TRBJ2-5|TRBV15
CATSRVAGYGTQYF
TGTGCCACCAGCAGAGTGGCGGGCTATGGGACCCAGTACTTC
>.|TRBD2|TRBJ2-3|TRBV4-2
CASSQALAGGTDTQYF
TGTGCCAGCAGCCAAGCACTAGCGGGGGGTACAGATACGCAGTATTTT
>.|.|TRBJ1-4|TRBV6-5
CASSRTDEKLFF
TGTGCCAGCAGCCGGACTGATGAAAAACTGTTTTTT
>.|TRBD1|TRBJ1-4|TRBV9
CASSARTGLATNEKLFF
TGTGCCAGCAGCGCCCGGACAGGACTCGCAACTAATGAAAAACTGTTTTTT
>.|.|TRBJ2-2|TRBV5-1
CASRSRSPNTGELFF
TGCGCCAGCAGATCCAGAAGTCCAAACACCGGGGAGCTGTTTTTT
>.|TRBD1|TRBJ2-7|TRBV5-6
CASSYKTGESYEQYF
TGTGCCAGCAGCTACAAGACAGGGGAAAGTTACGAGCAGTACTTC
>.|TRBD1|TRBJ1-3|TRBV25-1
CASSEDRASGNTIYF
TGTGCCAGCAGTGAAGACAGGGCATCTGGAAACACCATATATTTT
>few|.|TRBJ1-2|TRBV9
CASSFLDTNYGYTF
TGTGCCAGCAGCTTCTTGGACACTAACTATGGCTACACCTTC
>few|.|TRBJ1-1|TRBV3-1
CASSQDGVGPAFF
TGTGCCAGCAGCCAAGATGGGGTCGGACCCGCTTTCTTT
>.|.|TRBJ2-5|TRBV14
CASSQGAETQYF
TGTGCCAGCAGCCAAGGGGCAGAGACCCAGTACTTC
>.|.|TRBJ1-1|TRBV12-3/TRBV12-4
CASSLEDLATEAFF
TGTGCCAGCAGTTTAGAAGACTTAGCCACTGAAGCTTTCTTT
>.|.|TRBJ2-2|TRBV27
CASSFGIPNTGELFF
TGTGCCAGCAGTTTCGGGATACCGAACACCGGGGAGCTGTTTTTT
>.|TRBD1|TRBJ1-5|TRBV5-6
CASSPYGQGMANQPQHF
TGTGCCAGCAGCCCCTACGGACAGGGGATGGCCAATCAGCCCCAGCATTTT
>.|.|TRBJ2-7|TRBV4-3
CASSPFIGGYEQYF
TGCGCCAGCAGCCCCTTTATAGGGGGGTACGAGCAGTACTTC
>few|.|TRBJ1-1|TRBV15
CATSRAGRERTEAFF
TGTGCCACCAGCAGAGCGGGCAGGGAGCGGACTGAAGCTTTCTTT
>few|.|TRBJ2-7|TRBV25-1
CASSGGLGTFYEQYF
TGTGCCAGCAGCGGGGGACTTGGGACATTCTACGAGCAGTACTTC
>many|.|TRBJ2-7|TRBV4-2
CASSQDLAANYEQYF
TGTGCCAGCAGCCAAGATCTGGCGGCAAATTACGAGCAGTACTTC
>.|.|TRBJ1-5|TRBV2
CASSVDRFSRNQPQHF
TGTGCCAGCAGCGTTGACAGGTTCAGTCGCAATCAGCCCCAGCATTTT
>few|.|TRBJ1-2|TRBV4-1
CASSQEARPIGYTF
TGCGCCAGCAGCCAAGAGGCGCGGCCCATTGGCTACACCTTC
>few|TRBD1|TRBJ1-5|TRBV27
CASSPGTGNHHNQPQHF
TGTGCCAGCAGTCCGGGGACAGGGAACCACCACAATCAGCCCCAGCATTTT
>.|TRBD2|TRBJ2-1|TRBV3-1
CASSQLPGLAGNNEQFF
TGTGCCAGCAGCCAACTCCCTGGACTAGCGGGAAACAATGAGCAGTTCTTC
>many|TRBD1|TRBJ2-7|TRBV29-1
CSVGTVSYEQYF
TGCAGCGTCGGGACAGTCTCCTACGAGCAGTACTTC
>once|TRBD1|TRBJ2-7|TRBV12-3/TRBV12-4
CASATGSSYEQYF
TGTGCCAGCGCGACAGGGAGCTCCTACGAGCAGTACTTC
>few|.|TRBJ2-7|TRBV6-2/TRBV6-3
CASSYDSSSSYEQYF
TGTGCCAGCAGTTACGATAGCTCCTCGTCCTACGAGCAGTACTTC
>many|.|TRBJ2-1|TRBV11-2
CASSLGGNYNEQFF
TGTGCCAGCAGCTTAGGAGGAAACTACAATGAGCAGTTCTTC